This T cell receptor (beta chain) originates from a study of cytomegalovirus exposure and HLA in healthy donors. The V segment lost 1 base and the J segment 11 bases; nucleotides outside the gene matches: 7. Germline CDR1 and CDR2: ENHRY and SYGVKD. The CDR3 runs to 13 residues. This clone was observed a handful of times. The PCR used 60 Vbeta and 13 Jbeta primers. The table came from immunoSEQ multiplex PCR; TCRdb's copy has only in-frame clones and leaves some out. The data contain about 120,000 clones, about 8.6% of them seen just once; the ten biggest clones take up approximately 6%. The chain combines TRBV10-3 with TRBJ2-7; TRBD1 matches at 8 bases. This receptor was obtained from a woman in her thirties or forties in good health and CMV-seropositive. Sequenced material: PBMCs. CDR3 DNA: TGTGCCATCAGTGAGTTAACCCAGACAGGGGAGTACTTC. This gives the protein CAISELTQTGEYF.